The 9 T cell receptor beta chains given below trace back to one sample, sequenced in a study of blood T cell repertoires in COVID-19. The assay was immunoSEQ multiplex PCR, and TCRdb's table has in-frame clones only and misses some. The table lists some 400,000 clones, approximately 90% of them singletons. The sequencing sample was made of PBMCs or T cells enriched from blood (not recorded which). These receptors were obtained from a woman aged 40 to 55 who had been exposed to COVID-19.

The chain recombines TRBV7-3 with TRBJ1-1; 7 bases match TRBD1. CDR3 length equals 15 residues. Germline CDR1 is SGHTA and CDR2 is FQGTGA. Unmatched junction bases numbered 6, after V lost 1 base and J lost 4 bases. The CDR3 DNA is TGTGCCAGCAGCTTAAGATCAGGGGGTAGCACTGAAGCTTTCTTT. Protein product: CASSLRSGGSTEAFF.

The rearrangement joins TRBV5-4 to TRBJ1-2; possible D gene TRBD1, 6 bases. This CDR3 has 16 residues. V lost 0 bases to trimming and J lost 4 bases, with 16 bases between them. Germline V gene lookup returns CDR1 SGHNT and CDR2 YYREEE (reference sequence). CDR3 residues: CASSLASGRTVYGYTF. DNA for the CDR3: TGTGCCAGCAGCTTGGCCTCTGGAAGGACAGTCTATGGCTACACCTTC.

The CDR3 loop reads CASRDRAYEQYF. The DNA of the CDR3 is TGTGCCAGCAGGGACAGGGCCTACGAGCAGTACTTC. The rearrangement uses TRBV6-5 and TRBJ2-7, with TRBD1 matching over 8 bases. The CDR3 runs to 12 residues. V trimming: 6 bases; J trimming: 2 bases; junction bases outside the gene matches: 0. Germline CDR1 MNHEY, CDR2 SVGAGI.

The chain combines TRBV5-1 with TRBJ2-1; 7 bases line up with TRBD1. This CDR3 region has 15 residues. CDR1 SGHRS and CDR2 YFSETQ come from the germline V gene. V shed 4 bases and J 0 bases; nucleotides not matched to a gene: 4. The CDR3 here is CASSPGQSSYNEQFF. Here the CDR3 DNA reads TGCGCCAGCAGCCCGGGACAGAGCTCCTACAATGAGCAGTTCTTC. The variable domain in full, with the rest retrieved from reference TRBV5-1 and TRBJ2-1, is KAGVTQTPRYLIKTRGQQVTLSCSPISGHRSVSWYQQTPGQGLQFLFEYFSETQRNKGNFPGRFSGRQFSNSRSEMNVSTLELGDSALYLCASSPGQSSYNEQFFGPGTRLTVL.

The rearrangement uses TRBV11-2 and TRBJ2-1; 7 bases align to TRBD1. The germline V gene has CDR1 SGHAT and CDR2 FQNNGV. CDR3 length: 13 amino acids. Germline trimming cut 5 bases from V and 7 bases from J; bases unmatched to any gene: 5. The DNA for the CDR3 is TGTGCCAGCAGCCCAAACAGGGGAAATGAGCAGTTCTTC. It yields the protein CASSPNRGNEQFF.

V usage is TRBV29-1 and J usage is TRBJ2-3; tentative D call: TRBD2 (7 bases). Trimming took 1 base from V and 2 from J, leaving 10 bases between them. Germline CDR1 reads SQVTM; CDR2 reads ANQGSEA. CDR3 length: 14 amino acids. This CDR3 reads CSVEAGGFTDTQYF. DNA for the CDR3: TGCAGCGTTGAAGCGGGGGGCTTCACAGATACGCAGTATTTT.

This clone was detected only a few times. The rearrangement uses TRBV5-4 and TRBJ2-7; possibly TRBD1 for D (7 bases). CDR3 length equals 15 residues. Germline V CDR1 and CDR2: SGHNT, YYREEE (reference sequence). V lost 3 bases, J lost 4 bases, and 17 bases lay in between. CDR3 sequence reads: CASSSRGQEGYEQYF. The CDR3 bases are TGTGCCAGCAGCTCCCGAGGACAGGAGGGGTACGAGCAGTACTTC.

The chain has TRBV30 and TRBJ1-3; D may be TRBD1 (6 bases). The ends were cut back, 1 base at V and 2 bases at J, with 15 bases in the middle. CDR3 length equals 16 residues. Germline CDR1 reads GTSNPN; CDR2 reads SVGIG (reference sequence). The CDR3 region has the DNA TGTGCCTGGAGTGCGGGGGGCGGGAGACCTGGAAACACCATATATTTT. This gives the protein CAWSAGGGRPGNTIYF.

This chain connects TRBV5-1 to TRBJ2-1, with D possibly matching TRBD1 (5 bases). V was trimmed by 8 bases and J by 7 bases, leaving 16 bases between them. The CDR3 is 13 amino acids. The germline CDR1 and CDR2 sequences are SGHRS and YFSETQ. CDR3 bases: TGCGCCAGTCACCAAGGGGTCTCAAATGAGCAGTTCTTC. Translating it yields CASHQGVSNEQFF.